The clone carrying this T cell receptor beta chain was found many times. What it binds is not known. It was by 5'RACE with 10-nucleotide random UMIs that the cDNA was made. TCRdb re-analysed the 5' RACE reads in MiXCR, keeping a single row per CDR3 protein. The profile covers fewer than 50,000 distinct CDR3 sequences, with 13% appearing a single time and approximately 10% taken by the ten largest. Time point reported: longitudinal time-point 3. The unsorted libraries were generated from a total of 2 million PBMCs, which had been stored in RNAlater at -80 C. This specimen belongs to a study of neurological immune-mediated disorders. Overall study findings and caveats: Across subjects, no CDR3 amino acid sequence appeared in expanded clones of more than one subject, a finding that suggested private repertoires in all groups. The most TCR clonal expansion was seen in HTLV-1-associated myelopathy, and the least was seen in multiple sclerosis, which fell below healthy controls.

The sample taken for sequencing was PBMCs. This TCR was sampled from a man under 40 in good health.

The CDR3 is CASRTGQGVDQPQHF. The CDR3 DNA follows: TGTGCCAGCAGGACCGGACAGGGTGTGGATCAGCCCCAGCATTTT. The chain recombines TRBV6-1 with TRBJ1-5; the match to TRBD1 covers 8 bases. The CDR3 has 15 amino acids. Germline-derived CDR1 and CDR2 are MNHNS and SASEGT. V lost 6 bases and J lost 5; bases outside the gene matches: 9.